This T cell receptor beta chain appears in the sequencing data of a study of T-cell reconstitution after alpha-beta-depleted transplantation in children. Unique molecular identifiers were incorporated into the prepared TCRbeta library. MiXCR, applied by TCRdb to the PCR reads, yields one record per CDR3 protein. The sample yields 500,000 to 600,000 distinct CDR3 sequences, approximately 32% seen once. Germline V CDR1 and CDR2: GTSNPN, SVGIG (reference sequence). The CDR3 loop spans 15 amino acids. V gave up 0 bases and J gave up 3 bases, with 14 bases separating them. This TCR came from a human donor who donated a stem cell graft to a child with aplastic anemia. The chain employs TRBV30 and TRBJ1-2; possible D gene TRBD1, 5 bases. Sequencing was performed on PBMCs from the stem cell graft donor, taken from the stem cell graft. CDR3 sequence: CAWSVLDSNYYGYTF. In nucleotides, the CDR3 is TGTGCCTGGAGTGTACTTGACAGCAATTACTATGGCTACACCTTC.